Here is one TCR beta chain with its context. The data were obtained in a study of cytomegalovirus exposure and HLA in healthy donors. 13 Jbeta primers and 60 Vbeta primers were used for the PCR. Clones were read by immunoSEQ multiplex PCR, and TCRdb kept only the in-frame ones, dropping some. The sample records some 180,000 clones, approximately 78% being singletons. Trimming shortened V by 3 bases and J by 6 bases, and 12 bases separated the two germline ends. Germline V gene lookup returns CDR1 LNHNV and CDR2 YYDKDF (reference sequence). The CDR3 extends over 14 amino acids. The sample was PBMCs. This TCR was sampled from a woman between 18 and 29 years old in good health and CMV-seronegative. The rearrangement uses TRBV15 and TRBJ2-1, with D maybe TRBD1 (5 bases). CDR3 bases: TGTGCCACCAGCAGGGATATGGGGCTCAATGAGCAGTTCTTC. Residues: CATSRDMGLNEQFF.